This is a list of T cell receptor beta chains from one sample in a study of T cells in Graves' hyperthyroidism and ophthalmopathy. TCRdb analysed the multiplex PCR reads with MiXCR anew, one entry per CDR3 protein. The sample records hundreds of thousands of distinct CDR3 sequences, about 15% being singletons. Sequencing was carried out using blood. The source is a young woman with Graves' hyperthyroidism. CDR3s leave out the opening cysteine and the closing phenylalanine or tryptophan. Clone size is not always given. Where it is, it says once, few, many or a class for expanded clones.

size,V,J,CDR3
many,TRBV30,TRBJ2-3,AWSVQGGRADTQY
many,TRBV6-2/TRBV6-3,TRBJ1-4,ASSYGTTTNEKLF
NA,TRBV28,TRBJ2-1,ASSLVLYSGTNPNEQF
NA,TRBV9,TRBJ1-3,ASSSWGQVSGNTIY
NA,TRBV10-3,TRBJ2-3,AINLQGPRDTQY
many,TRBV18,TRBJ2-7,ASSPGLDNYEQY
few,TRBV30,TRBJ2-1,AGSTTRGDEQF
few,TRBV6-1,TRBJ1-5,ASSSPTGYSNQPQH
few,TRBV20-1,TRBJ2-5,SGQAKETQY
few,TRBV4-1,TRBJ2-5,ASSQDGAGRETQY
few,TRBV30,TRBJ1-5,AWSPAGTGLNQPQH
many,TRBV20-1,TRBJ1-2,SARVLVRVDGYT
many,TRBV11-2,TRBJ2-3,ASSPLWTSVGTDTQY
many,TRBV13,TRBJ2-5,ASSLAGGRSQY
many,TRBV29-1,TRBJ2-1,SATGRASGNPYNEQF
many,TRBV6-1,TRBJ1-5,ASSERAGELPQH
NA,TRBV12-3/TRBV12-4,TRBJ1-3,ASSFTQVD
many,TRBV11-2,TRBJ2-2,ASSLVLAPGELF
many,TRBV28,TRBJ1-1,ASGVGLGQGNTEAF
NA,TRBV24-1,TRBJ2-3,ATSDLLAGDTQY
few,TRBV9,TRBJ2-7,ASSVVEADEQY
NA,TRBV24-1,TRBJ2-3,ATSPLRGDTDTQY
many,TRBV6-2/TRBV6-3,TRBJ2-2,ASGTGVTNTGELF
few,TRBV12-3/TRBV12-4,TRBJ2-1,ASSKPGRGSYNEQF
few,TRBV6-1,TRBJ1-2,ASRRDSILNYGYT
many,TRBV6-1,TRBJ2-7,ASRQHGASGNAYEQY
NA,TRBV25-1,TRBJ2-1,ASSQGGWEQF
many,TRBV27,TRBJ2-3,ATSPGLGTDTQY
many,TRBV12-5,TRBJ2-1,ASGLVGHSGSAIPGNEQF
NA,TRBV12-3/TRBV12-4,TRBJ2-1,ASSFRRGEEQF
many,TRBV5-1,TRBJ2-7,ASSVRDRVYEQY
NA,TRBV12-3/TRBV12-4,TRBJ2-4,ASSLRSGGGAKNIQY
many,TRBV28,TRBJ2-5,ASSYDRRWTQY
many,TRBV12-3/TRBV12-4,TRBJ2-2,ASSNRGVTGELF
NA,TRBV6-2/TRBV6-3,TRBJ2-5,ASGQAQETQY
many,TRBV6-1,TRBJ2-1,ASSAIAGTNNEQF
many,TRBV20-1,TRBJ2-7,SAPAGTSYEQY
NA,TRBV6-1,TRBJ1-5,ASSEDSGGLVH
NA,TRBV5-1,TRBJ2-2,ASTSSGRAAVGELF
many,TRBV12-3/TRBV12-4,TRBJ1-5,ASSYGNQPQH
few,TRBV4-2,TRBJ1-1,ASSLGTGGPEAF
few,TRBV3-1,TRBJ2-7,ASSQELSVASYEQY
NA,TRBV28,TRBJ1-5,ASSPMGYSNQPQH
many,TRBV28,TRBJ2-1,ASSGLAGASYNEQF
NA,TRBV7-3,TRBJ2-2,ASSLEGPTGELF
many,TRBV7-9,TRBJ2-7,ASSFRGQDPYEQY
NA,TRBV24-1,TRBJ2-7,ATSGPEGRAGRGNEQY
many,TRBV6-6,TRBJ2-5,ASSYAGKGETQY
many,TRBV12-3/TRBV12-4,TRBJ2-7,ASSWSGPSYEQY
NA,TRBV29-1,TRBJ2-7,SVVLRLAGGPQQY
NA,TRBV19,TRBJ2-6,ASSIVPGRYSGANVLT
many,TRBV2,TRBJ2-7,ASSELLQGDAYEQY